One T cell receptor beta chain is described in this entry. Antigen unknown. Germline CDR1 is GTSNPN and CDR2 is SVGIG (reference sequence). V shed 3 bases and J 2 bases; nucleotides not matched to a gene: 15. This CDR3 comprises 18 residues. The data belong to a study of OX40 agonist ivuxolimab in advanced cancers. Study-wide background: Partial responses, seen in three patients, involved one hepatocellular carcinoma and two cutaneous melanomas.

Only in-frame clones appear in the TCRdb table, and some are missing; sequencing was by immunoSEQ multiplex PCR. This table holds tens of thousands of clones, around 80% found once. Broader study findings: CD4+ and CD8+ T cells in blood underwent clonal expansion by week 6 at 0.1 to 3.0 mg/kg.

This TCR came from an adult with an advanced solid tumor such as melanoma, head and neck, liver or kidney cancer. The specimen was CD4+ or CD8+ T cells sorted from blood, collected in a trial of the OX40 agonist ivuxolimab. V gene TRBV30 combines with J gene TRBJ2-2; 7 bases are shared with TRBD2. The CDR3 here is CAWREERFGTTNTGELFF. CDR3 nucleotides: TGTGCCTGGAGGGAGGAAAGGTTCGGGACTACAAACACCGGGGAGCTGTTTTTT.